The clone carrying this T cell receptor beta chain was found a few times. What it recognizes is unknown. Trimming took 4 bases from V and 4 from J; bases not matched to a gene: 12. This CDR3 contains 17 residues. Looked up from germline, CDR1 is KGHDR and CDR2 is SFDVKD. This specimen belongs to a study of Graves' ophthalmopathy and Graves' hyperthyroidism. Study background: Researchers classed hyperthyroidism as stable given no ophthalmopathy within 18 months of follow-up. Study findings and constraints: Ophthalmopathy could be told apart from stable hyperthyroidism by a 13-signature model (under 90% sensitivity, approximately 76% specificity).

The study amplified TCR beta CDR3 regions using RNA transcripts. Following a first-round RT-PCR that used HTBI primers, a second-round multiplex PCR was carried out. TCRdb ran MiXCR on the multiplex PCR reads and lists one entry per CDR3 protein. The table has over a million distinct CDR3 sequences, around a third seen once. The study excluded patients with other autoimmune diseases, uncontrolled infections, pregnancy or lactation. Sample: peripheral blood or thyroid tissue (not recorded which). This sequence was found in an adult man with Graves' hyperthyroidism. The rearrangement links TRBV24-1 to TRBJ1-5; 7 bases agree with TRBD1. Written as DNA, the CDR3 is TGTGCCACCAGTGAAGGATACAGGGGAGAATCAAATCAGCCCCAGCATTTT. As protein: CATSEGYRGESNQPQHF.